Presented here are 3 T cell receptor beta chains from one specimen sequenced in a study of cytotoxic CD8 clonotypes in ibrutinib-treated CLL. Sequencing was performed with immunoSEQ multiplex PCR; in TCRdb, only in-frame clones are kept and a portion is missing. The table includes roughly 150,000 clones, about 84% detected once. This specimen consisted of PBMCs, obtained after 24 months of ibrutinib treatment. The source of these receptors is a human donor with chronic lymphocytic leukemia.

The chain recombines TRBV5-1 with TRBJ1-1; unclear D gene. The CDR3 spans 13 residues. Germline V gene lookup returns CDR1 SGHRS and CDR2 YFSETQ. The ends were cut back, 3 bases at V and 1 base at J, with 7 bases in the middle. CDR3 sequence (DNA): TGCGCCAGCAGCTACGATAGGAACACTGAAGCTTTCTTT. Amino acid sequence: CASSYDRNTEAFF.

This chain's CDR3 is CASSRGDSTDTQYF. DNA of the CDR3: TGCGCCAGCAGCCGAGGGGATAGCACAGATACGCAGTATTTT. The V and J genes are TRBV5-1 and TRBJ2-3, with D possibly being TRBD1 or TRBD2 (5 bases each). CDR3 size: 14 residues. The V gene lost 4 bases and the J gene lost 0 bases, with 9 bases spanning the gap. Germline loops: CDR1 SGHRS, CDR2 YFSETQ.

V gene TRBV19 combines with J gene TRBJ2-1; D perhaps matches TRBD2 (6 bases). The CDR3 extends over 16 amino acids. Germline-derived CDR1 and CDR2 are LNHDA and SQIVND (reference sequence). V lost 4 bases and J lost 0, with 13 bases in between. This CDR3 is CASSSGSGSSYNEQFF. DNA of the CDR3: TGTGCCAGTAGTAGCGGCTCCGGGAGCTCCTACAATGAGCAGTTCTTC.